This TCR beta chain was observed in a study of patients and donors after allogeneic stem cell transplantation. TCRdb called the RT-PCR reads again in MiXCR, with one record for every CDR3 protein. The data show about 200,000 distinct CDR3 sequences, 35% to 50% seen once. CDR1 and CDR2 (germline): SNHLY, FYNNEI. Trimming took off 6 bases at V and 1 base at J, with 10 bases between the two ends. The CDR3 length is 14 residues. The V call is TRBV2, the J call TRBJ2-1; D is unclear. What was sequenced was blood, either unsorted or a sorted T cell fraction (not recorded which). This TCR derives from a human donor who was either an allogeneic HSCT recipient or a stem cell or donor lymphocyte infusion donor (not recorded which). It is not recorded whose cells these are; they may come from a transplant donor. The chain's CDR3 is CASRRVGSYNEQFF. The CDR3 DNA reads as TGTGCCAGCAGAAGGGTTGGGTCCTACAATGAGCAGTTCTTC.